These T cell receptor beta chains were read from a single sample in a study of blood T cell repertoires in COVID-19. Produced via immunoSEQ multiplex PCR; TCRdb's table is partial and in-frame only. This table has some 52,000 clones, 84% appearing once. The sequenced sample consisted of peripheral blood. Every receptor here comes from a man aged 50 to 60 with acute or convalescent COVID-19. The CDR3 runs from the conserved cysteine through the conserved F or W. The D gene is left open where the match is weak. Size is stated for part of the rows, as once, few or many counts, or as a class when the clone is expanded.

cdr3_nt: TGTGCCAGTAGTATGATATCAGGGGGCGATCACTATGGCTACACCTTC
cdr3_aa: CASSMISGGDHYGYTF
d_call: TRBD1
j_call: TRBJ1-2
v_call: TRBV19
clone_size: .

cdr3_nt: TGTGCCAGCAGCCCCCGGGGTGGAGGGGGCCACGAGCAGTACTTC
cdr3_aa: CASSPRGGGGHEQYF
d_call: .
j_call: TRBJ2-7
v_call: TRBV27
clone_size: .

cdr3_nt: TGCGCCAGCAGCTTGGCCCCGGGCTCTGGGGCCAACGTCCTGACTTTC
cdr3_aa: CASSLAPGSGANVLTF
d_call: .
j_call: TRBJ2-6
v_call: TRBV5-1
clone_size: .

cdr3_nt: TGTGCCAGCAGCTTATTGACAGGAGAAGCTTTCTTT
cdr3_aa: CASSLLTGEAFF
d_call: .
j_call: TRBJ1-1
v_call: TRBV5-4
clone_size: .

cdr3_nt: TGTGCCAGCACCGGCTTGCGCAGCGGGGATTCACCCCTCCACTTT
cdr3_aa: CASTGLRSGDSPLHF
d_call: .
j_call: TRBJ1-6
v_call: TRBV2
clone_size: once

cdr3_nt: TGTGCCAGCAGCTTGGGGGGGACTAGCGGAGAGACCCAGTACTTC
cdr3_aa: CASSLGGTSGETQYF
d_call: TRBD2
j_call: TRBJ2-5
v_call: TRBV5-4
clone_size: .

cdr3_nt: TGTGCCAGTAATTTTTTTGGGGACTCGGGGGAGCTGTTTTTT
cdr3_aa: CASNFFGDSGELFF
d_call: .
j_call: TRBJ2-2
v_call: TRBV19
clone_size: .

cdr3_nt: TGTGCCAGCAGCCAACCGGTAACTAGCGGGAGGGTAAATGAGCAGTTCTTC
cdr3_aa: CASSQPVTSGRVNEQFF
d_call: TRBD2
j_call: TRBJ2-1
v_call: TRBV3-1/TRBV3-2
clone_size: .

cdr3_nt: TGTGCCAGTAGTATAGGGGCTAGCGGGGTCAAAAACATTCAGTACTTC
cdr3_aa: CASSIGASGVKNIQYF
d_call: TRBD2
j_call: TRBJ2-4
v_call: TRBV19
clone_size: once

cdr3_nt: TGTGCCAGCTCCCTAGGACAGGGGGACACTGAAGCTTTCTTT
cdr3_aa: CASSLGQGDTEAFF
d_call: TRBD1
j_call: TRBJ1-1
v_call: TRBV18
clone_size: .

cdr3_nt: TGCGCCAGCAGCTTTTCGCGGGGGGCGGGGATGAACACTGAAGCTTTCTTT
cdr3_aa: CASSFSRGAGMNTEAFF
d_call: .
j_call: TRBJ1-1
v_call: TRBV5-1
clone_size: few

cdr3_nt: TGTGCCAGCAGTGGTAGCGGGAGTATTTACGAGCAGTACTTC
cdr3_aa: CASSGSGSIYEQYF
d_call: TRBD2
j_call: TRBJ2-7
v_call: TRBV3-1/TRBV3-2
clone_size: .

cdr3_nt: TGCGCCAGCAGCTTGGTTACAATAGATACGCAGTATTTT
cdr3_aa: CASSLVTIDTQYF
d_call: .
j_call: TRBJ2-3
v_call: TRBV5-1
clone_size: .

cdr3_nt: TGCGCCAGCAAGAGGGACAGGGAGGACAATCAGCCCCAGCATTTT
cdr3_aa: CASKRDREDNQPQHF
d_call: TRBD1
j_call: TRBJ1-5
v_call: TRBV10-2
clone_size: .

cdr3_nt: TGTGCCAGCAGTTTAGTTTCAGGACACACCTACGAGCAGTACTTC
cdr3_aa: CASSLVSGHTYEQYF
d_call: .
j_call: TRBJ2-7
v_call: TRBV28
clone_size: .

cdr3_nt: TGTGCCAGCAGTGAGCGGGGGAAGGCGCACGAGCAGTACTTC
cdr3_aa: CASSERGKAHEQYF
d_call: TRBD2
j_call: TRBJ2-7
v_call: TRBV2
clone_size: .

cdr3_nt: TGTGCCAGCAGAGAGAGCCTAAGCAATCAGCCCCAGCATTTT
cdr3_aa: CASRESLSNQPQHF
d_call: .
j_call: TRBJ1-5
v_call: TRBV6-5
clone_size: .

cdr3_nt: TGTGCCAGCTCACCACCGGCAGGTCAAGAGACCCAGTACTTC
cdr3_aa: CASSPPAGQETQYF
d_call: .
j_call: TRBJ2-5
v_call: TRBV18
clone_size: .